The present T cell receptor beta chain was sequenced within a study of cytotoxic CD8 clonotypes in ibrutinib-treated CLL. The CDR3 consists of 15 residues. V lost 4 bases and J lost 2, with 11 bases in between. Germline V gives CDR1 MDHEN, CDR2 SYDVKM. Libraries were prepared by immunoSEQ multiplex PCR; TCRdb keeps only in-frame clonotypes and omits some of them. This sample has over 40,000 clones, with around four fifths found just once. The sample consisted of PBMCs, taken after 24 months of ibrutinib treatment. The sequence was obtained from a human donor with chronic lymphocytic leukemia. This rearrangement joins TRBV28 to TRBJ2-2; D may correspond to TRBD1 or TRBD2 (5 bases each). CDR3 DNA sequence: TGTGCCAGCAGTTGGGGGACGGGTAACACCGGGGAGCTGTTTTTT. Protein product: CASSWGTGNTGELFF.